This is a list of T cell receptor beta chains from one sample in a study of CD8+CD57+ T cells in acquired aplastic anemia. TCRdb reprocessed the reads via MiXCR and lists one record per CDR3 protein. The sample contains about 180,000 distinct CDR3 sequences, approximately 45% of which appear only once. The sequenced sample was sorted CD4+, CD8+, or CD8+CD57+ T cells (not recorded which) from PBMCs. Source of these receptors: a human donor in good health. Both conserved end residues are part of each CDR3. Fields, in order: CDR3 length, clone size, J gene, V gene, D gene, CDR3 DNA, CDR3 protein. D genes are given only for firm matches. The size of a clone is reported for some rows only, either as once, few or many, or as a class for expanded clones.

>14|.|TRBJ2-7|TRBV11-3|.
TGTGCCAGCAGCGCGATCCCGGGAGTTTTCGAGCAGTACTTC
CASSAIPGVFEQYF
>13|.|TRBJ2-7|TRBV20-1|TRBD1
TGCAGTGCTAGGAGGTGGACAGGGTACGAGCAGTACTTC
CSARRWTGYEQYF
>12|many|TRBJ1-2|TRBV19|.
TGTGCCAGTAGCGGACGGAATTATGGCTACACCTTC
CASSGRNYGYTF
>16|many|TRBJ1-1|TRBV7-9|TRBD1
TGTGCCAGCAGCTTAAGGGACAGGGATATGAACACTGAAGCTTTCTTT
CASSLRDRDMNTEAFF
>14|.|TRBJ1-1|TRBV10-3|.
TGTGCCATCAGCTCGACCCTTTCGAACACTGAAGCTTTCTTT
CAISSTLSNTEAFF
>14|many|TRBJ1-5|TRBV7-9|.
TGTGCCAGCAGCTTACAGGGGAGCAATCAGCCCCAGCATTTT
CASSLQGSNQPQHF
>15|.|TRBJ2-7|TRBV20-1|TRBD1
TGCAGTGCTAGAGATTGGAGACAGGGGGCCTACGAGCAGTACTTC
CSARDWRQGAYEQYF
>14|.|TRBJ2-7|TRBV18|.
TGTGCCAGCTCACCAGGAAGGTTGCGGGCCGAGCAGTACTTC
CASSPGRLRAEQYF
>14|many|TRBJ1-2|TRBV28|.
TGTGCCAGCAGTTCTCCAACAGGGTCCTATGGCTACACCTTC
CASSSPTGSYGYTF
>19|.|TRBJ2-6|TRBV12-3/TRBV12-4|TRBD1
TGTGCCAGCAGTGCCCCCCCGAGACAGGGGGCTTGGGGGGCCAACGTCCTGACTTTC
CASSAPPRQGAWGANVLTF
>12|.|TRBJ2-3|TRBV7-2|.
TGTGCCAGCAGCCCACAGGGTAATACGCAGTATTTT
CASSPQGNTQYF
>16|many|TRBJ2-5|TRBV9|.
TGTGCCAGCAGCGTAGCTTCCCACTCGTCCCTAGAGACCCAGTACTTC
CASSVASHSSLETQYF
>15|.|TRBJ2-7|TRBV4-1|.
TGCGCCAGCAGCCAAATCTTGAGGGGGGCACCAAAGCAGTACTTC
CASSQILRGAPKQYF
>16|many|TRBJ2-7|TRBV5-1|TRBD2
TGCGCCAGCAGCTCCCCCCATAGCGGGAGATTTGACGAGCAGTACTTC
CASSSPHSGRFDEQYF
>14|few|TRBJ1-1|TRBV18|.
TGTGCCAGCTCACCGAATACAGGGACCACTGAAGCTTTCTTT
CASSPNTGTTEAFF
>16|.|TRBJ2-5|TRBV3-1|TRBD2
TGTGCCAGCAGCCCCGGCCTAGCGGGAGGGCGGGAGACCCAGTACTTC
CASSPGLAGGRETQYF
>11|many|TRBJ2-1|TRBV7-9|TRBD2
TGTGCTTTGGGGAGGGGCAATCTGCAGTTCTTC
CALGRGNLQFF
>16|once|TRBJ1-2|TRBV4-3|.
TGCGCCAGCAGCCAAGATAACGTCGGGGCGGTCGAGGGCTACACCTTC
CASSQDNVGAVEGYTF
>17|many|TRBJ1-3|TRBV5-1|.
TGCGCCAGCTCCTTTAATGGGGCAGGGGTCTCTGGAAACACCATATATTTT
CASSFNGAGVSGNTIYF
>15|.|TRBJ1-2|TRBV6-5|.
TGTGCCAGCAGTTATATACAGGCGGCTAACTATGGCTACACCTTC
CASSYIQAANYGYTF
>14|.|TRBJ1-1|TRBV10-3|.
TGTGCCATCAGTGAGTCGCAGGCCCACCTTGAAGCTTTCTTT
CAISESQAHLEAFF
>12|many|TRBJ2-7|TRBV6-1|.
TGTGCCAGCAGCCGTTGGACGAGCGAGCAGTACTTC
CASSRWTSEQYF
>15|.|TRBJ1-1|TRBV7-9|TRBD1
TGTGCCAGCAGCTTCCAAGGGGGCATGAACACTGAAGCTTTCTTT
CASSFQGGMNTEAFF
>15|few|TRBJ2-1|TRBV3-1|.
TGTGCCAGCAGCCAAGTGGGAGGGGGCCGGGGGGAGCAGTTCTTC
CASSQVGGGRGEQFF
>15|.|TRBJ1-2|TRBV10-3|TRBD1
TGTGCCATCAGGCTACAGGGGACCGCTAACTATGGCTACGCCTTC
CAIRLQGTANYGYAF
>16|.|TRBJ2-3|TRBV11-1|TRBD2
TGTGCCAGCAGCGCCGGACTAGCGGTAGTGGGTGATACGCAGTATTTT
CASSAGLAVVGDTQYF
>15|many|TRBJ2-2|TRBV20-1|.
TGCAGTGCTAGGGGGAGCCTCCCGAACACCGGGGAGCTGTTTTTT
CSARGSLPNTGELFF
>15|.|TRBJ2-3|TRBV6-1|TRBD2
TGTGCCAGCTTAAGTACTAGCGGAGGCACAGATACGCAGTATTTT
CASLSTSGGTDTQYF
>15|.|TRBJ2-5|TRBV2|TRBD2
TGTGCCAGCAGTGAGACTAGCGGCCGAAGGGAGACCCAGTACTTC
CASSETSGRRETQYF
>11|few|TRBJ2-3|TRBV18|.
TGTGCCAGCTCACCGGGGGATACGCAGTATTTT
CASSPGDTQYF
>17|many|TRBJ1-1|TRBV7-8|.
TGTGCCAGCAGCTTAGGTATTCAGACAGACCAGAACACTGAAGCTTTCTTT
CASSLGIQTDQNTEAFF
>15|.|TRBJ1-1|TRBV15|TRBD1
TGTGCCACTCGGACAGGGCTAAGGATGAACACTGAAGCTTTCTTT
CATRTGLRMNTEAFF
>12|.|TRBJ2-3|TRBV20-1|.
TGCAGTGCTAGGGGGAGTGCAGATACGCAGTATTTT
CSARGSADTQYF
>15|.|TRBJ2-7|TRBV5-6|TRBD1
TGTGCCAGCAGCCCGATCCAGGGGGCGCCCTACGAGCAGTACTTC
CASSPIQGAPYEQYF
>15|.|TRBJ2-7|TRBV20-1|.
TGCAGTGCTAGAGGGCCCCCTGACGGGGGAGGATGGCAGTACTTC
CSARGPPDGGGWQYF
>15|.|TRBJ2-4|TRBV6-1|.
TGTGCCAGCAGTGATCATACGGCAGGGAAAAACATTCAGTACTTC
CASSDHTAGKNIQYF
>12|many|TRBJ2-7|TRBV12-3/TRBV12-4|.
TGTGCCAGCAGTTTTTACCGGAACGAGCAGTACTTC
CASSFYRNEQYF
>15|.|TRBJ1-3|TRBV28|TRBD1
TGTGCCAGCAGCGCACAGGGGGCTTCTGGAAACACCATATATTTT
CASSAQGASGNTIYF
>11|.|TRBJ2-4|TRBV7-2|.
TGTGCCAGCAGCTTAGGGTGGATTCAGTACTTC
CASSLGWIQYF
>15|.|TRBJ1-1|TRBV20-1|.
TGCAGTGCTAGAGACTGGCAGGGCATGAACACTGAAGCTTTCTTT
CSARDWQGMNTEAFF
>14|.|TRBJ1-1|TRBV11-2|.
TGTGCCAGCAGCCGGGTGGGGGCTAACACTGAAGCTTTCTTT
CASSRVGANTEAFF
>16|.|TRBJ1-1|TRBV6-1|.
TGTGCCAGCAGTGAACATCGTGGCAGGGAAGGCACTGAAGCTTTCTTT
CASSEHRGREGTEAFF
>13|many|TRBJ2-5|TRBV14|.
TGTGCCAGCAGCCCGACCTCAACGAAGACCCAGTACTTC
CASSPTSTKTQYF
>18|once|TRBJ2-1|TRBV5-1|TRBD2
TGCGCCAGCAGCTTGGTTAAGACTAGCCATTCTCCCTACAATGAGCAGTTCTTC
CASSLVKTSHSPYNEQFF
>13|many|TRBJ2-1|TRBV19|.
TGTGCCAGTAGTATAGATATCAGTCTCACCCAGTTCTTC
CASSIDISLTQFF
>10|.|TRBJ2-7|TRBV2|.
TGTGCCAGCAGTGAATCCGAGCAGTACTTC
CASSESEQYF
>12|many|TRBJ1-4|TRBV19|.
TGTGCCAGTAGTGAACGTAATGAAAAACTGTTTTTT
CASSERNEKLFF
>14|.|TRBJ2-1|TRBV20-1|.
TGCAGTGCTAGTGAGGGACTTGGTTACAATGAGCAGTTCTTC
CSASEGLGYNEQFF
>14|few|TRBJ1-2|TRBV7-2|.
TGTGCCAGCAGCTTAACAACACAGGGCTATGGCTACACCTTC
CASSLTTQGYGYTF
>15|few|TRBJ2-1|TRBV6-2/TRBV6-3|TRBD2
TGTGCCAGCAGTAAGATGTCTAGCGGGAGAAATGAGCAGTTCTTC
CASSKMSSGRNEQFF
>15|.|TRBJ2-3|TRBV20-1|.
TGCAGTGCTAGGGGGCTCCAGGGCAGCACAGATACGCAGTATTTT
CSARGLQGSTDTQYF
>14|many|TRBJ1-2|TRBV2|.
TGTGCCAGCAGACAAGGGTTGCTCAACTATGGCTACACCTTC
CASRQGLLNYGYTF
>15|many|TRBJ2-1|TRBV7-3|TRBD1
TGTGCCAGCAGCTTAGACAGGGGTTCCTACAATGAGCAGTTCTTC
CASSLDRGSYNEQFF
>15|once|TRBJ1-3|TRBV10-3|.
TGTGCCATCAGTGGTAGCTCGAGCTCTGGAAACACCATATATTTT
CAISGSSSSGNTIYF
>16|.|TRBJ1-1|TRBV15|TRBD1
TGTGCCACCAGCAGAGACTTACAGGGGACAGCTATTGAAGCTTTCTTT
CATSRDLQGTAIEAFF
>13|.|TRBJ2-3|TRBV7-8|.
TGTGCCAGCAGTGAGGCCCCCACAGATACGCAGTATTTT
CASSEAPTDTQYF
>14|.|TRBJ1-1|TRBV24-1|.
TGTGCCACCTCTACGGGGCAGGGGACTCGTGAAGCTTTCTTT
CATSTGQGTREAFF
>15|.|TRBJ2-5|TRBV10-3|.
TGTGCCAGCAGTTACTCGGCAGGGCCCAATCAGCCCCAGTACTTC
CASSYSAGPNQPQYF
>13|.|TRBJ2-5|TRBV7-9|.
TGTGCCAGCAGCCACCCTGTCGGAGAGACCCAGTACTTC
CASSHPVGETQYF